These 16 T cell receptor beta chains originate from one sample sequenced in a study of shared clonotypes between healthy human individuals. TCRdb keeps only in-frame clones here, not all; method: immunoSEQ multiplex PCR. The table has roughly 2 million clones, roughly 95% seen once. Sequencing used naive CD4+ T cells sorted from blood. Documented subset: CD45RA+ positively selected. The receptors originated from a young man in good health.

The rearrangement links TRBV7-2 to TRBJ1-1; perhaps TRBD1 as D (6 bases). This CDR3 spans 14 amino acids. CDR1 SGHTA and CDR2 FQGNSA come from the germline V gene. The V end was cut by 3 bases, the J end by 5 bases, with 13 bases between. The CDR3 region has the DNA TGTGCCAGCAGCTTTACAGGGTTCGGAACTGAAGCTTTCTTT. It encodes CASSFTGFGTEAFF.

This chain links TRBV30 with TRBJ1-2; D gene uncertain. With 2 bases removed from V and 7 bases from J, the gap between germline ends came to 11 bases. Per germline, CDR1 GTSNPN and CDR2 SVGIG (reference sequence). CDR3 length: 12 residues. This CDR3 reads CAWSWAGGGYTF. The CDR3 nucleotides are TGTGCCTGGAGTTGGGCAGGCGGTGGCTACACCTTC.

This clone came up once. This chain uses TRBV30 with TRBJ1-3, with TRBD1 matching over 7 bases. V lost 0 bases, J lost 1 base, and 6 bases stayed unmatched. The CDR3 consists of 16 residues. CDR1 and CDR2 from the germline V gene are GTSNPN and SVGIG (reference sequence). CDR3: CAWSVRGTVSGNTIYF. The CDR3 bases are TGTGCCTGGAGTGTACGGGGGACAGTTTCTGGAAACACCATATATTTT.

To note about this clone: Its ends do not fully match the called genes, so a read error is possible. The V and J genes are TRBV7-7 and TRBJ2-5; D tentatively fits TRBD1 or TRBD2 (6 bases each). The CDR3 spans 15 residues. Germline CDR1 SSHAT, CDR2 FNYEAQ (reference sequence). The CDR3 DNA follows: TGTGCTAGCAGTCCCTCGGGGGCAGTTCAAGAGACCCAGTACTTC. As protein: CASSPSGAVQETQYF.

The CDR3 sequence: CASSLNGEQFF. CDR3 sequence (DNA): TGTGCCAGCAGCTTAAACGGAGAGCAGTTCTTC. V and J are TRBV7-9 and TRBJ2-1, with D unresolved. Trimming removed 2 bases from V and 10 bases from J, with 6 bases in between. From germline, CDR1 is SEHNR and CDR2 FQNEAQ (reference sequence). This CDR3 region has 11 residues.

On this clone: Other DNA sequences in this specimen translate into the identical CDR3. V usage is TRBV6-6 and J usage is TRBJ2-2; D gene unclear. V lost 5 bases, J lost 6 bases, and 4 bases lay in between. The CDR3 covers 11 residues. CDR1 MNHNY and CDR2 SVGAGI come from the germline V gene (reference sequence). CDR3 DNA: TGTGCCAGCAGTCCACCCGGGGAGCTGTTTTTT. Encoded protein: CASSPPGELFF.

The V and J genes are TRBV7-3 and TRBJ2-2; D not resolved. CDR3 length: 14 residues. V lost 5 bases and J lost 4, with 11 bases in between. Germline V lookup: CDR1 SGHTA, CDR2 FQGTGA. The CDR3 DNA reads as TGTGCCAGCAGCCGCGATGGGGTCACCGGGGAGCTGTTTTTT. This gives the protein CASSRDGVTGELFF.

V usage is TRBV6-5 and J usage is TRBJ2-7; TRBD2 matches at 8 bases. Per germline, CDR1 MNHEY and CDR2 SVGAGI. CDR3 length: 14 residues. J lost 1 base, V lost 10 bases, and 9 bases had no gene match. The CDR3 sequence is CATTGLAGSYEQYF. CDR3 sequence (DNA): TGTGCCACCACGGGCCTAGCGGGTTCCTACGAGCAGTACTTC.

This chain connects TRBV5-4 to TRBJ2-3; 9 positions agree with TRBD2. Germline CDR1 is SGHNT and CDR2 is YYREEE (reference sequence). This CDR3 spans 16 amino acids. After removal of 5 bases from V and 3 bases from J, the junction contained 10 bases not matched to a gene. The CDR3: CASSLFSGGTTDTQYF. The DNA for the CDR3 is TGTGCCAGCAGTCTCTTTAGCGGGGGAACGACAGATACGCAGTATTTT.

The gene calls are TRBV6-5 and TRBJ2-7; weak D call: TRBD1 (5 bases). V lost 5 bases and J lost 3, with 17 bases in between. Germline CDR1 reads MNHEY; CDR2 reads SVGAGI. This CDR3 has 15 residues. This CDR3 reads CASSPLGQGNYEQYF. In DNA form, the CDR3 reads TGTGCCAGCAGTCCCCTCGGGCAGGGTAACTACGAGCAGTACTTC.

The rearrangement joins TRBV30 to TRBJ2-7; no firm D call. The germline gives CDR1 GTSNPN, CDR2 SVGIG (reference sequence). The CDR3 is made up of 12 amino acids. V lost 4 bases and J 1 base, leaving 8 bases between the germline ends. CDR3 in DNA: TGTGCCTGGAAGACACTTTCCTACGAGCAGTACTTC. As protein: CAWKTLSYEQYF.

The chain joins TRBV5-1 to TRBJ1-1, with D unresolved. The germline CDR1 and CDR2 sequences are SGHRS and YFSETQ. This CDR3 is 17 amino acids long. Trimming took 0 bases from V and 2 from J, leaving 17 bases between them. The CDR3 DNA reads TGCGCCAGCAGCTTGGCCGACCTGGGATGGGGAAACACTGAAGCTTTCTTT. It specifies CASSLADLGWGNTEAFF. Using reference TRBV5-1 and TRBJ1-1 for the parts outside the CDR3, the full variable domain is KAGVTQTPRYLIKTRGQQVTLSCSPISGHRSVSWYQQTPGQGLQFLFEYFSETQRNKGNFPGRFSGRQFSNSRSEMNVSTLELGDSALYLCASSLADLGWGNTEAFFGQGTRLTVV.

The chain has TRBV9 and TRBJ1-4; tentative D call: TRBD1 (6 bases). Germline assignment: CDR1 SGDLS and CDR2 YYNGEE. This CDR3 region has 15 residues. The ends were cut back, 1 base at V and 3 bases at J, with 10 bases in the middle. CDR3 DNA sequence: TGTGCCAGCAGCGTACAGGGGCTTGCTAATGAAAAACTGTTTTTT. This gives the protein CASSVQGLANEKLFF.

This clone was picked up one time. This chain uses TRBV2 with TRBJ1-5; 7 positions match TRBD1. V lost 4 bases to trimming and J lost 16 bases; unmatched junction nucleotides: 10. Germline V gives CDR1 SNHLY, CDR2 FYNNEI. The CDR3 consists of 12 residues. DNA for the CDR3: TGTGCCAGCAGTGGGAGCCAGGGGGTCTCACATTTT. Amino acid sequence: CASSGSQGVSHF.

The genes are TRBV5-6 and TRBJ1-1; TRBD1 might be the D (5 bases). Germline V gives CDR1 SGHDT, CDR2 YYEEEE. The ends were cut back, 3 bases at V and 0 bases at J, with 12 bases in the middle. The CDR3 runs to 15 residues. The CDR3 DNA reads as TGTGCCAGCAGCTCCCGCTGGGGGTTGAACACTGAAGCTTTCTTT. It yields the protein CASSSRWGLNTEAFF. The entire variable domain, with the rest obtained from reference TRBV5-6 and TRBJ1-1, is as follows: DAGVTQSPTHLIKTRGQQVTLRCSPKSGHDTVSWYQQALGQGPQFIFQYYEEEERQRGNFPDRFSGHQFPNYSSELNVNALLLGDSALYLCASSSRWGLNTEAFFGQGTRLTVV.

V gene TRBV18 combines with J gene TRBJ1-2; D remains ambiguous. The V end was cut by 2 bases, the J end by 1 base, with 8 bases between. The CDR3 extends over 14 amino acids. CDR1 and CDR2 from the germline V gene are KGHSH and LQKENI. The CDR3 loop is CASSPITDNYGYTF. The CDR3 nucleotides read TGTGCCAGCTCACCAATAACAGATAACTATGGCTACACCTTC.